This TCR beta chain stems from a study of T-cell reconstitution after alpha-beta-depleted transplantation in children. Researchers prepared the TCRbeta library using unique molecular identifiers, the study reports. TCRdb re-called the PCR reads with MiXCR, one entry per CDR3 protein. This sample yields about 580,000 distinct CDR3 sequences, of which 23% are seen a single time; over 12% belongs to the top ten. V was trimmed by 4 bases and J by 1 base, leaving 8 bases between them. Germline CDR1 MNHNY, CDR2 SVGAGI (reference sequence). This CDR3 has 13 residues. The sequence derives from a boy less than two years old who had a stem cell transplant for acute myeloid leukemia, so the T cells may come from the graft donor. The J gene is TRBJ2-7, the V gene TRBV6-6; D is perhaps TRBD1 (5 bases). The sequences come from PBMCs, mostly from graft donor cells, collected 360 days after TCRalphabeta/CD19-depleted stem cell transplant. Written as DNA, the CDR3 is TGTGCCAGCAGTTCAGGGCGGTCCTACGAGCAGTACGTC. Protein: CASSSGRSYEQYV.